A selection of T cell receptor beta chains follows, all from one sample in a study of beta chain features in type 1 diabetes. Some clones are missing from TCRdb's copy, which holds only in-frame ones; the method was immunoSEQ multiplex PCR. The table lists about 250,000 clones, roughly 13% of them singletons, with more than 0.025% in the top ten. Material for sequencing was naive CD4+ T cells from blood. The receptors come from a middle-aged woman in good health. CDR3s include the opening cysteine and the closing phenylalanine or tryptophan. The D gene is left open where the match is weak. For some rows the clone size is stated as once, few or many, or as a class when expanded; others skip it.

abundance	v_gene	d_gene	j_gene	CDR3nt	CDR3aa
.	TRBV5-4	TRBD1	TRBJ1-5	TGCGCCAGCAGCCAAGGGACAGATAGCAATCAGCCCCAGCATTTT	CASSQGTDSNQPQHF
few	TRBV2	.	TRBJ1-1	TGTGCCAGCACCCTACTGGGGGGGATGAACACTGAAGCTTTCTTT	CASTLLGGMNTEAFF
few	TRBV12-5	TRBD1	TRBJ1-4	TGTGCTAGTGCCCGGGACAGCGTTAATGAAAAACTGTTTTTT	CASARDSVNEKLFF
.	TRBV7-2	TRBD2	TRBJ2-7	TGTGCCAGCAGCCGCGTCGGGCTAGCGGTGACCTACGAGCAGTACTTC	CASSRVGLAVTYEQYF
.	TRBV15	TRBD2	TRBJ2-5	TGTGCCACCAGCAGAGATCTGGGACTAGCACAGACCCAGTACTTC	CATSRDLGLAQTQYF
.	TRBV7-2	TRBD2	TRBJ2-5	TGTGCCAGCAGCTCTCAAGCGGGGGGGCGTGAGACCCAGTACTTC	CASSSQAGGRETQYF
few	TRBV28	.	TRBJ1-6	TGTGCCAGCAGTTTTCCCGAGGGCGTCCATAATTCACCCCTCCACTTT	CASSFPEGVHNSPLHF
.	TRBV5-1	TRBD1	TRBJ1-4	TGCGCCAGCAGCCTGGCCACGACAGGGGATGAAAAACTGTTTTTT	CASSLATTGDEKLFF
.	TRBV6-5	TRBD1	TRBJ1-4	TGTGCCAGCCAGCGACAGGGGGGTGAAAAACTGTTTTTT	CASQRQGGEKLFF
few	TRBV9	TRBD2	TRBJ2-1	TGTGCCAGCGCTGTTTTACCGGGGGGGAGCTCCTACAATGAGCAGTTCTTC	CASAVLPGGSSYNEQFF
.	TRBV11-3	TRBD1	TRBJ2-3	TGTGCCAGCAGCCTCGGGACAGGGGATACGCAGTATTTT	CASSLGTGDTQYF
.	TRBV6-1	.	TRBJ2-7	TGTGCCAGCACGGGAAACTACGAGCAGTACTTC	CASTGNYEQYF
few	TRBV7-2	.	TRBJ2-4	TGTGCCAGCAGCTTAGCCATGGTCAGGGCAAACATTCAGTACTTC	CASSLAMVRANIQYF
.	TRBV11-2	TRBD2	TRBJ2-3	TGTGCCAGCAGCTTGGGACTAGCGGGGGGGAGCACAGATACGCAGTATTTT	CASSLGLAGGSTDTQYF
few	TRBV18	.	TRBJ1-4	TGTGCCAGCTCACCACGAGTTGCAACTAATGAAAAACTGTTTTTT	CASSPRVATNEKLFF
.	TRBV5-1	.	TRBJ1-1	TGCGCCAGCAGCTTGAGAGAGAACACTGAAGCTTTCTTT	CASSLRENTEAFF
few	TRBV5-6	TRBD2	TRBJ2-7	TGTGCCAGCAGCTGGAGGGGCACTAGCGGGAGTACCTCCTACGAGCAGTACTTC	CASSWRGTSGSTSYEQYF
.	TRBV10-3	.	TRBJ2-2	TGTGCCATCAAGGGGTCCGGGGAGCTGTTTTTT	CAIKGSGELFF
.	TRBV4-3	.	TRBJ2-7	TGCGCCAGCAGCCAAGACCCCACAGGGAGGGGTCTCTACGAGCAGTACTTC	CASSQDPTGRGLYEQYF
.	TRBV7-2	.	TRBJ2-5	TGTGCCAGCAGACTACAAGAGACCCAGTACTTC	CASRLQETQYF
.	TRBV6-5	TRBD2	TRBJ2-7	TGTGCCAGCAGCAAAAGCGGGGGGGCTTACGAGCAGTACTTC	CASSKSGGAYEQYF
few	TRBV13	.	TRBJ2-7	TGTGCCAGCAGCTTAAGTCAGGGCAGGCCCTACGAGCAGTACTTC	CASSLSQGRPYEQYF
.	TRBV7-2	TRBD2	TRBJ2-7	TGTGCCAGCAGCTTAGGGGGTAGCGGGGCCCCCTACGAGCAGTACTTC	CASSLGGSGAPYEQYF
.	TRBV2	TRBD1	TRBJ1-2	TGTGCCAGCACCCGACCGGGACAGGGGCGGAAGGTCCCCTTC	CASTRPGQGRKVPF
few	TRBV14	TRBD1	TRBJ1-4	TGTGCCAGCAGCCAATTGCTCAGGGGGCATGAAAAACTGTTTTTT	CASSQLLRGHEKLFF
few	TRBV6-5	.	TRBJ1-2	TGTGCCAGCAGTTACCGGCAGGGGAGAACCGTTGGCTACACCTTC	CASSYRQGRTVGYTF
few	TRBV14	.	TRBJ1-3	TGTGCCAGCAGCCAAGCGGGAGGAGGGCTCTCTGGAAACACCATATATTTT	CASSQAGGGLSGNTIYF
few	TRBV7-2	TRBD2	TRBJ2-5	TGTGCCAGCAGCTTAGGGGCGGGGGGCGAGACCCAGTACTTC	CASSLGAGGETQYF
few	TRBV6-1	.	TRBJ2-7	TGTGCCAGCAGTGTGAGCGGGCCATATTCCTACGAGCAGTACTTC	CASSVSGPYSYEQYF
.	TRBV11-2	TRBD1	TRBJ1-5	TGTGCCAGCAGCCCCCTGGCAGGGGGCTTGGGTCAGCCCCAGCATTTT	CASSPLAGGLGQPQHF
.	TRBV7-9	.	TRBJ2-5	TGTGCCAGCAGCCCAAACACTAGACTACAAGAGACCCAGTACTTC	CASSPNTRLQETQYF
few	TRBV7-2	TRBD2	TRBJ2-7	TGTGCCAGCAGCTTGGTAGCGGGGGAAGGCTACGAGCAGTACTTC	CASSLVAGEGYEQYF
.	TRBV7-9	.	TRBJ1-5	TGTGCCAGCAGCTTATCCGCGGGGAATCAGCCCCAGCATTTT	CASSLSAGNQPQHF
.	TRBV19	.	TRBJ2-5	TGTGCCAGTAGGGAGTCTGTTCCGGGGACCCAGTACTTC	CASRESVPGTQYF
few	TRBV9	.	TRBJ1-2	TGTGCCAGCAGCGTAGCACAGGGCAGGGGCATGGGGGGCTACACCTTC	CASSVAQGRGMGGYTF
.	TRBV7-2	TRBD1	TRBJ1-2	TGTGCCAGCAGCTTGGGGGACAGGGTCTACTATGGCTACACCTTC	CASSLGDRVYYGYTF
few	TRBV28	TRBD1	TRBJ1-5	TGTGCCAGCTCGTGGACAGGGAGCCAGCCCCAGCATTTT	CASSWTGSQPQHF
.	TRBV27	TRBD1	TRBJ1-4	TGTGCCAGCTCCCTGAGGGGGCTCCTTCCCCAGGAAAAACTGTTTTTT	CASSLRGLLPQEKLFF
few	TRBV6-1	TRBD1	TRBJ2-5	TGTGCCAGCAGGGGACAGCCCCAAGAGACCCAGTACTTC	CASRGQPQETQYF
.	TRBV5-8	TRBD1	TRBJ1-2	TGTGCCAGCGCCCTACAGGGGGCGGGTGGCTACACCTTC	CASALQGAGGYTF
few	TRBV7-9	TRBD1	TRBJ1-5	TGTGCCAGCAGCTTAGCAATGGGCAGGGGGCATCAGCCCCAGCATTTT	CASSLAMGRGHQPQHF
.	TRBV2	.	TRBJ1-6	TGTGCCAGCACCAGGACAGCGAATTCACCCCTCCACTTT	CASTRTANSPLHF
.	TRBV4-3	TRBD1	TRBJ1-1	TGCGCCAGCAGCCAAAGAGGGGGTTTGACAGGGGGGAATGAAGCTTTCTTT	CASSQRGGLTGGNEAFF
few	TRBV11-2	TRBD1	TRBJ2-7	TGTGCCAGCAGCTTATCCGGCAGGGGGCGAAACGAGCAGTACTTC	CASSLSGRGRNEQYF
few	TRBV19	.	TRBJ1-5	TGTGCCAGTAGTATCCAGGGTCGGAATCAGCCCCAGCATTTT	CASSIQGRNQPQHF
.	TRBV21-1	.	TRBJ1-2	TGTGCCAGCAGCTCCCAGGGGGCCTGGTATGGCTACACCTTC	CASSSQGAWYGYTF
few	TRBV4-3	.	TRBJ2-7	TGCGCCAGCAGCCAAGAAGGCCGGAACAGGCCCGCGAGGTACTTC	CASSQEGRNRPARYF
few	TRBV5-1	TRBD1	TRBJ1-2	TGCGCCAGCAGCCCGGACAGGGGCGGCTACACCTTC	CASSPDRGGYTF
.	TRBV5-6	TRBD1	TRBJ1-1	TGTGCCAGCAGCGGGGGACAGGGGTACACTGAAGCTTTCTTT	CASSGGQGYTEAFF
few	TRBV19	TRBD1	TRBJ1-2	TGTGCCAGTAGAGGGGACAGGACAGCGGGGGGCTACACCTTC	CASRGDRTAGGYTF
few	TRBV7-2	.	TRBJ1-3	TGTGCCAGCAGCTTATCGGCGACCGGGACCATATATTTT	CASSLSATGTIYF
once	TRBV27	.	TRBJ2-7	TGTGCCAGTAGATCCGGGGGAACCTACGAGCAGTACTTC	CASRSGGTYEQYF
many	TRBV4-3	.	TRBJ2-2	TGCGCCAGCAGCCAAAGTCCCCCAGGACATCCGAACACCGGGGAGCTGTTTTTT	CASSQSPPGHPNTGELFF
.	TRBV9	.	TRBJ2-3	TGTGCCAGCAGCGTAAGGGGGGGCCTTGTAACAGATACGCAGTATTTT	CASSVRGGLVTDTQYF